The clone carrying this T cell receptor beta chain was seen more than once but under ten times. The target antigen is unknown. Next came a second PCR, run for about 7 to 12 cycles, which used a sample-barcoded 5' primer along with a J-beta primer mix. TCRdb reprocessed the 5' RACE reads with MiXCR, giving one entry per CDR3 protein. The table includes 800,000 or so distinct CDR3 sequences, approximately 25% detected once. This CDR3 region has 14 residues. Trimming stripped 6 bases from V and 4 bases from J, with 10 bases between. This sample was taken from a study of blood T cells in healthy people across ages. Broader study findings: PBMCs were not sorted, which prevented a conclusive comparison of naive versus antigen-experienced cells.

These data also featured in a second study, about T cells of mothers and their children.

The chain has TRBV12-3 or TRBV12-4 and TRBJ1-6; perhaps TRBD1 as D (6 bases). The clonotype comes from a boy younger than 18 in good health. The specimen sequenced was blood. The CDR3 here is CASSRGGYNSPLHF. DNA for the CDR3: TGTGCCAGCAGCCGAGGGGGTTATAATTCACCCCTCCACTTT.